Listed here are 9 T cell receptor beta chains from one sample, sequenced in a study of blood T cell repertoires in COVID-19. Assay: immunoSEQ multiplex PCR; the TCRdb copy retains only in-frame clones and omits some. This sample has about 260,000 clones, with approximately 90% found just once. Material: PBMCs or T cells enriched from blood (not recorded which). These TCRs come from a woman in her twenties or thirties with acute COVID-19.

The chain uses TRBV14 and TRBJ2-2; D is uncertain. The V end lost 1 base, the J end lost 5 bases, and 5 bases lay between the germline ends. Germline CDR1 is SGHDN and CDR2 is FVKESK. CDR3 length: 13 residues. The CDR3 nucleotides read TGTGCCAGCAGCCAAGTCTTGACCGGGGAGCTGTTTTTT. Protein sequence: CASSQVLTGELFF.

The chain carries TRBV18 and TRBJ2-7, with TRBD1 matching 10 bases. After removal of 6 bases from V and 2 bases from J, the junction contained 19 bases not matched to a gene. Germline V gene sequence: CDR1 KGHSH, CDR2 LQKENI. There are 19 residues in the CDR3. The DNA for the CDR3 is TGTGCCAGCTCTGACAGGACAGGGGGGAAGACTGCCCTCCCCTACGAGCAGTACTTC. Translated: CASSDRTGGKTALPYEQYF.

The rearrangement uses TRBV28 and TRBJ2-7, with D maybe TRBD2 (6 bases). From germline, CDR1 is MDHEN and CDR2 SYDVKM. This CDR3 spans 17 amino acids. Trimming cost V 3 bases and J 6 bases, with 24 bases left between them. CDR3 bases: TGTGCCAGCAGTTTTGGCTCGTTCGGGGGTTCGGCCCCCGAGCAGTACTTC. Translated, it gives CASSFGSFGGSAPEQYF. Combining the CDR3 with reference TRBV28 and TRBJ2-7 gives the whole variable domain DVKVTQSSRYLVKRTGEKVFLECVQDMDHENMFWYRQDPGLGLRLIYFSYDVKMKEKGDIPEGYSVSREKKERFSLILESASTNQTSMYLCASSFGSFGGSAPEQYFGPGTRLTVT.

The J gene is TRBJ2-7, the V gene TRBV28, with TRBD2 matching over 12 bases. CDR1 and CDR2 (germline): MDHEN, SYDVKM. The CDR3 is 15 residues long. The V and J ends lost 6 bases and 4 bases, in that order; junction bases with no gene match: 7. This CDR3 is CASRLAGGPSYEQYF. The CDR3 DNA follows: TGTGCCAGCAGGCTAGCGGGAGGGCCGTCGTACGAGCAGTACTTC.

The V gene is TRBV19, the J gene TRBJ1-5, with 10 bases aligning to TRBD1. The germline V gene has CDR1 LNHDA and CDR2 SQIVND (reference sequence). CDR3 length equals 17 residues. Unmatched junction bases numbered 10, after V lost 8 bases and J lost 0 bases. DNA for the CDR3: TGTGCCAGTGGCGGGGACAGGGGACTTTATAGCAATCAGCCCCAGCATTTT. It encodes CASGGDRGLYSNQPQHF.

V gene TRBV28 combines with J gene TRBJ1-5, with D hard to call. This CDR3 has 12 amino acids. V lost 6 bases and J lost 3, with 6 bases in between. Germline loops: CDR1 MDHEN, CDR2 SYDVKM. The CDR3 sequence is CASSRYNQPQHF. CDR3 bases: TGTGCCAGCAGCCGTTACAATCAGCCCCAGCATTTT.

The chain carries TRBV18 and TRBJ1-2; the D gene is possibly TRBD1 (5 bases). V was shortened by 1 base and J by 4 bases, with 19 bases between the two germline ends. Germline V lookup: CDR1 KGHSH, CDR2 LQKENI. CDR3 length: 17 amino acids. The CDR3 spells CASSPLEGSGGSYGYTF. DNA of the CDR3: TGTGCCAGCTCACCACTGGAGGGCTCTGGGGGGAGCTATGGCTACACCTTC.

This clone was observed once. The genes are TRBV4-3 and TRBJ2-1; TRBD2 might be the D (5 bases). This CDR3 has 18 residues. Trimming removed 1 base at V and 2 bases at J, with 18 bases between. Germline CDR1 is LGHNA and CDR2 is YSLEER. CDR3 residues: CASSQGDRSGIPYNEQFF. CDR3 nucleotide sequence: TGCGCCAGCAGCCAAGGGGATCGGAGCGGCATACCCTACAATGAGCAGTTCTTC.

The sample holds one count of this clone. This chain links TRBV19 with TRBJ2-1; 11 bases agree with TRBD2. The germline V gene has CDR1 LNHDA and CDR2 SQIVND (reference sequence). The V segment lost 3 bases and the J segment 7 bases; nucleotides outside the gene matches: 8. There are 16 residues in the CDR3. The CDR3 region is CASSISGTSGLNEQFF. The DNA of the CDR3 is TGTGCCAGTAGTATTAGCGGGACTAGCGGTCTGAATGAGCAGTTCTTC.